This T cell receptor (beta chain) was identified in a study of T cell responses to AZD1222 COVID-19 vaccine. The wider study: Doses given second, at about 4 or about 12 weeks, were pooled.

Repertoires were generated with immunoSEQ multiplex PCR, while TCRdb's copy carries only in-frame clones and drops some. The data show about 68,000 clones, about nine tenths seen once. This clone has only one observation. Its antigen is undetermined. Study-wide results and caveats: Clonal diversity was possibly underestimated, and white British individuals and females predominated among donors.

This TCR derives from an adult in good health. Source: peripheral blood, taken on day 0 of AZD1222 vaccination.

The CDR3 loop is CASYMDTMNTEAFF. The CDR3 nucleotides read TGTGCCAGTTACATGGACACGATGAACACTGAAGCTTTCTTT. The chain couples TRBV28 to TRBJ1-1; D is perhaps TRBD1 (5 bases). The CDR3 consists of 14 residues. Trimming pared 9 bases from V and 0 bases from J, leaving 14 bases between. The germline CDR1 and CDR2 sequences are MDHEN and SYDVKM. Complete variable domain (other parts from reference TRBV28 and TRBJ1-1): DVKVTQSSRYLVKRTGEKVFLECVQDMDHENMFWYRQDPGLGLRLIYFSYDVKMKEKGDIPEGYSVSREKKERFSLILESASTNQTSMYLCASYMDTMNTEAFFGQGTRLTVV.